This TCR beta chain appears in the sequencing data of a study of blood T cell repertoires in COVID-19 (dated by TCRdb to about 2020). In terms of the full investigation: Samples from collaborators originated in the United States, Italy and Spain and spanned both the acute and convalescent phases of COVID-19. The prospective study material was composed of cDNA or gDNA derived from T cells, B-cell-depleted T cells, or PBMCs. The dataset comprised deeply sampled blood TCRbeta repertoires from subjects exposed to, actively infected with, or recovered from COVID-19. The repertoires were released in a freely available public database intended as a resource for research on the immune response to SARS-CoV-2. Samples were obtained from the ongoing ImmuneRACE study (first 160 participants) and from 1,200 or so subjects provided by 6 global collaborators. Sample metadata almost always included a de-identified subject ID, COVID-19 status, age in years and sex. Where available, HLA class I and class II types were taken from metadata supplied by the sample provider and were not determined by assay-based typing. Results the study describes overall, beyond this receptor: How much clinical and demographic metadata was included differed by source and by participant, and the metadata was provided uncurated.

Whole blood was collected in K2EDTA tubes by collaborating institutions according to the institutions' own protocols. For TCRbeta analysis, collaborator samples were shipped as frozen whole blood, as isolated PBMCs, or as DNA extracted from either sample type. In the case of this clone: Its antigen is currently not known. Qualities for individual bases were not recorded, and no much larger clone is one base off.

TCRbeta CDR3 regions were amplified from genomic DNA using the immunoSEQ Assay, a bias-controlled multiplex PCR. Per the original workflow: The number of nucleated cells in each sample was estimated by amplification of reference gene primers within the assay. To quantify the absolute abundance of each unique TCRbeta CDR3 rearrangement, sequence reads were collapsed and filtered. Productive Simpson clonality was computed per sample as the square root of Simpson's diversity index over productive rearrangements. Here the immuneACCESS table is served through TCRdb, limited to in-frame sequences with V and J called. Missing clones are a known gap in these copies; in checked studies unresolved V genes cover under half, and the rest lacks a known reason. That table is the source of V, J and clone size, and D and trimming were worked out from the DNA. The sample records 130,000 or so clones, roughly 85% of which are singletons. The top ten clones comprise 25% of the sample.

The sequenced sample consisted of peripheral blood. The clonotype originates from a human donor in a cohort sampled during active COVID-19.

The bases read TGTGCCAGCAGTGTTCAGGGTACAGGGCTCCAAGAGACCCAGTACTTC. The translation is CASSVQGTGLQETQYF. The V and J segments used are TRBV25-1 and TRBJ2-5, and the D gene may be TRBD1, 6 bases matching. Trimming costs V 4 bases and J 1 base, and their ends lie 16 bases apart. The germline V gene yields MGHDK for CDR1 and SYGVNS for CDR2. The CDR3 runs 16 residues from the cysteine to the phenylalanine. Just the 48-base CDR3 DNA is kept, in frame starting at base 1.